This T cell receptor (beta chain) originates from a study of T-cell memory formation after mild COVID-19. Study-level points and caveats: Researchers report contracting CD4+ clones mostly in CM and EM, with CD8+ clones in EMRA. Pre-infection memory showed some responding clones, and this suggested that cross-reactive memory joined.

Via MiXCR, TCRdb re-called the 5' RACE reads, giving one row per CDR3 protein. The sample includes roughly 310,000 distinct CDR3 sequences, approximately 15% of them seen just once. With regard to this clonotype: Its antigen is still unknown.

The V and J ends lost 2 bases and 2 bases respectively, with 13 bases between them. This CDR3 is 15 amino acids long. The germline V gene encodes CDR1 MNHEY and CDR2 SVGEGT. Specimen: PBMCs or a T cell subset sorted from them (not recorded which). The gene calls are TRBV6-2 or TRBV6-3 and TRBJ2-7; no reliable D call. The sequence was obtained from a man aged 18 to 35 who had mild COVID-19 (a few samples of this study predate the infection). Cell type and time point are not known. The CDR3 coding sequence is TGTGCCAGCAGTTACAACAGAGGTAGAGCCTACGAGCAGTACTTC. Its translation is CASSYNRGRAYEQYF.